The clone carrying this T cell receptor (beta chain) was detected only a few times. The data were taken from a study of cytomegalovirus exposure and HLA in healthy donors. V shed 4 bases and J shed 1 base, with 15 bases lying between them. The CDR3 totals 15 residues. Germline lookup yields CDR1 SGHRS and CDR2 YFSETQ. The PCR used 60 Vbeta and 13 Jbeta primers. In the original workflow: Among the unique TCR beta chains that a later analysis counted, 70 million to 85 million in all, about 12 million were shared. TCRdb's copy holds only in-frame clones and misses some; the assay was immunoSEQ multiplex PCR. The DNA gave D and trimming, while V, J and clone size come from that table. The repertoire consists of 150,000 to 200,000 clones, with approximately 59% occurring once and the leading ten covering over 2.5%.

The clonotype was recovered from a man aged 40-49 years in good health and CMV-seronegative. The chain couples TRBV5-1 to TRBJ2-7; D is perhaps TRBD1 (6 bases). The sequenced sample consisted of PBMCs. This CDR3 is CASSPGDERSYEQYF. The CDR3 nucleotides read TGCGCCAGCAGCCCAGGGGACGAGAGGTCCTACGAGCAGTACTTC.